This record looks at one TCR beta chain sequence and its context. Its antigen is currently unknown. PCR was performed using 60 Vbeta and 13 Jbeta primers. Using immunoSEQ multiplex PCR, the repertoire was profiled, and TCRdb retains in-frame clones only, with some absent. The table lists some 130,000 clones, 74% of them singletons. Those who donated were healthy bone marrow donors. This sample is part of a study of cytomegalovirus exposure and HLA in healthy donors. Background on the study: In a previous analysis, about 100 million unique TCR beta sequences were found from approximately 180 million T cells. The Caucasian-associated ancestry cluster contained about 80% of the approximately 410 genotyped donors.

The CDR3 is 13 residues long. V was pared by 1 base and J by 12 bases, with 11 bases of the junction left unmatched. CDR1 is GTSNPN, CDR2 SVGIG, per germline (reference sequence). Study findings and constraints: Both high specificity and high sensitivity reportedly marked the classifier's diagnosis of cytomegalovirus status.

Sequenced material: PBMCs. The gene calls are TRBV30 and TRBJ2-7, with 8 bases matching TRBD2. The receptor was isolated from a male donor in good health and CMV-seronegative. The CDR3: CAWSAGGAGFRYF. The CDR3 DNA follows: TGTGCCTGGAGTGCCGGGGGGGCGGGGTTTAGGTACTTC.